This T cell receptor beta chain was captured in a study of T cell responses to AZD1222 COVID-19 vaccine. Study background: Doses given second, at about 4 or about 12 weeks, were pooled.

Profiling relied on immunoSEQ multiplex PCR, and the TCRdb table lists in-frame clones only, not all of them. This table holds approximately 89,000 clones, about 88% found once. J was trimmed by 7 bases and V by 1 base; bases with no gene match: 7. The CDR3 runs 15 residues. The germline V gene has CDR1 WSHSY and CDR2 SAAADI. This clone was observed a single time. Its cognate antigen is unknown. Study-level results: Nearly half of the spike-specific TCRs reportedly recognize variant regions that carry no mutations. Most donors were white British and more were female, and clonal diversity was possibly underestimated. CD4 TCRs covered the whole spike, strongest at regions 160-218 and 743-854.

This chain uses TRBV10-2 with TRBJ2-1, with TRBD2 identical over 7 bases. Here the sequenced sample was peripheral blood, taken on day 0 of AZD1222 vaccination. This receptor was obtained from an adult in good health. The CDR3 bases are TGCGCCAGCAGTGAGTTGGGGGGGGTGGGGAATGAGCAGTTCTTC. It translates to CASSELGGVGNEQFF.